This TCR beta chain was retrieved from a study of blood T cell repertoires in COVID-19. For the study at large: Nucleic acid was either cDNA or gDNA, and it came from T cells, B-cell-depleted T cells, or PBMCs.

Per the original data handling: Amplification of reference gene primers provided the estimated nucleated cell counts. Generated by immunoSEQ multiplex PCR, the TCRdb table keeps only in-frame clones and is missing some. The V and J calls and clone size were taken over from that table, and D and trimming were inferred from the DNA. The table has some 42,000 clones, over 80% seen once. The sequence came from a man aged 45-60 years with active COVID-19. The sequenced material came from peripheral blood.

CDR3 sequence: CASSPDRVTYNEQFF. CDR3 nucleotides: TGTGCCAGCAGCCCGGACAGGGTCACCTACAATGAGCAGTTCTTC. The chain recombines TRBV5-4 with TRBJ2-1; TRBD1 agrees at 8 bases. The ends lost 4 bases at V and 2 bases at J; junction bases unmatched: 5. Looked up from germline, CDR1 is SGHNT and CDR2 is YYREEE (reference sequence). The length of the CDR3 is 15 residues.